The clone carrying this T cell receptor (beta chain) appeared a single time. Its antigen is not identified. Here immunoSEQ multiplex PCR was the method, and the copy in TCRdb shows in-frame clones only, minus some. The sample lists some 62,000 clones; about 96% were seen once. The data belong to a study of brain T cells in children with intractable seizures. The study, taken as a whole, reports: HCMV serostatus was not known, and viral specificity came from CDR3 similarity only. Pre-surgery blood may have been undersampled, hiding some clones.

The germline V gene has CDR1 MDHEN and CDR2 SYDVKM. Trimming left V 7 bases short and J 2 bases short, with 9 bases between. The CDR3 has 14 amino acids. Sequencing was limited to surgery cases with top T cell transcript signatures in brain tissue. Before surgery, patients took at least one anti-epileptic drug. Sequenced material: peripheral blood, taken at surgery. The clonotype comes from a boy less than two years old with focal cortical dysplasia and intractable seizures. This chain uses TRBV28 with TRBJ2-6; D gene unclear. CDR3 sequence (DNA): TGTGCCAGCATGGGCGAAACTGGGGCCAACGTCCTGACTTTC. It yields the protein CASMGETGANVLTF. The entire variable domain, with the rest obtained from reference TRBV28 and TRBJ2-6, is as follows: DVKVTQSSRYLVKRTGEKVFLECVQDMDHENMFWYRQDPGLGLRLIYFSYDVKMKEKGDIPEGYSVSREKKERFSLILESASTNQTSMYLCASMGETGANVLTFGAGSRLTVL.